The 12 T cell receptor beta chains below come from one sample, sequenced in a study of cytomegalovirus exposure and HLA in healthy donors. PCR employed 60 Vbeta and 13 Jbeta primers. Sequenced by immunoSEQ multiplex PCR; TCRdb stores in-frame clones only, minus some. The sample contains 100,000 to 150,000 clones, roughly 80% of which appear only once. The specimen sequenced was PBMCs. The receptor set was obtained from a man between 25 and 39 years old in good health and CMV-seropositive.

The chain is built from TRBV20-1 and TRBJ2-1, with 7 bases fitting TRBD2. Germline trimming cut 5 bases from V and 8 bases from J; bases unmatched to any gene: 3. Germline V gene data show CDR1 as DFQATT and CDR2 as SNEGSKA (reference sequence). The CDR3 covers 11 residues. CDR3 sequence (DNA): TGCAGTGCTTCTCTAGCGGATGAGCAGTTCTTC. Translating it yields CSASLADEQFF.

The CDR3 nucleotides are TGTGCCAGCGGGAGGACAGGGCTTGTTATGAACACTGAAGCTTTCTTT. Protein sequence: CASGRTGLVMNTEAFF. The rearrangement links TRBV5-4 to TRBJ1-1; 8 bases line up with TRBD1. CDR1 SGHNT and CDR2 YYREEE come from the germline V gene (reference sequence). Trimming removed 7 bases from V and 0 bases from J; junction bases left unmatched: 11. This CDR3 has 16 residues.

The rearrangement uses TRBV18 and TRBJ2-7, with a possible D match to TRBD2 (5 bases). V was clipped by 0 bases and J by 0 bases, with 12 bases between them. The CDR3 runs 16 residues. CDR1 is KGHSH and CDR2 is LQKENI in the germline V gene. In DNA, the CDR3 is TGTGCCAGCTCACCACCGATCGGGGAGTTCTCCTACGAGCAGTACTTC. Translation: CASSPPIGEFSYEQYF.

This chain links TRBV5-1 with TRBJ2-4, with TRBD1 matching over 8 bases. CDR3 size: 14 residues. V trimming: 5 bases; J trimming: 6 bases; junction bases outside the gene matches: 7. The germline V gene encodes CDR1 SGHRS and CDR2 YFSETQ. The CDR3, as DNA: TGCGCCAGCAGACCAGACAGGGGAGTAAACATTCAGTACTTC. It translates to CASRPDRGVNIQYF.

The chain has TRBV11-2 and TRBJ2-1, with D possibly matching TRBD2 (6 bases). Germline loops: CDR1 SGHAT, CDR2 FQNNGV. There are 15 residues in the CDR3. V was pared by 3 bases and J by 0 bases, with 9 bases between. The CDR3 here is CASSLRRGSYNEQFF. CDR3 in DNA: TGTGCCAGCAGCTTGCGGCGGGGCTCCTACAATGAGCAGTTCTTC.

The V gene is TRBV27, the J gene TRBJ1-1; D is ambiguous. CDR1 and CDR2 from the germline V gene are MNHEY and SMNVEV (reference sequence). The CDR3 is 17 amino acids. V gave up 3 bases and J gave up 2 bases, with 19 bases separating them. The CDR3 here is CASSFYPTRGINTEAFF. CDR3 in DNA: TGTGCCAGCAGTTTTTACCCCACCCGAGGGATTAACACTGAAGCTTTCTTT.

The V gene is TRBV27, the J gene TRBJ2-7, with 8 nucleotides matching TRBD1. CDR3 length: 14 residues. Germline CDR1 MNHEY, CDR2 SMNVEV (reference sequence). The ends lost 6 bases at V and 2 bases at J; junction bases unmatched: 6. CDR3 coding DNA: TGTGCCAGCAGCCGCAGGGGGCGCGCCTACGAGCAGTACTTC. Translating it yields CASSRRGRAYEQYF.

The chain uses TRBV5-8 and TRBJ2-7; unclear D gene. Germline assignment: CDR1 SGHTS and CDR2 YDEGEE. V lost 1 base to trimming and J lost 3 bases, with 11 bases between them. CDR3 length: 14 amino acids. The CDR3 coding sequence is TGTGCCAGCAGCTTGTTTCGTCAGATCTACGAGCAGTACTTC. Amino acids: CASSLFRQIYEQYF.

The chain links TRBV2 to TRBJ2-5; TRBD2 agrees at 7 bases. The CDR3 contains 14 residues. Trimming cost V 10 bases and J 2 bases; bases outside gene matches: 10. Germline V gives CDR1 SNHLY, CDR2 FYNNEI. In DNA, the CDR3 is TGTGCCACCCTGGGCTCTAGCGGACAAGAGACCCAGTACTTC. It codes for CATLGSSGQETQYF.

V usage is TRBV9 and J usage is TRBJ2-1; the D gene is possibly TRBD1 (5 bases). Germline V gene data show CDR1 as SGDLS and CDR2 as YYNGEE. The CDR3 is made up of 15 amino acids. V dropped 0 bases and J dropped 2 bases, with 9 bases sitting between them. CDR3: CASSVDGATYNEQFF. The CDR3 bases are TGTGCCAGCAGCGTAGATGGGGCTACCTACAATGAGCAGTTCTTC.

The chain joins TRBV4-1 to TRBJ1-5; D remains ambiguous. This CDR3 contains 15 residues. Deletions cut 0 bases from V and 3 bases from J, with 9 bases between. Germline V gene sequence: CDR1 MGHRA, CDR2 YSYEKL. In DNA form, the CDR3 reads TGCGCCAGCAGCCAAGAGGTCGGAGACAATCAGCCCCAGCATTTT. Its protein product is CASSQEVGDNQPQHF.

The chain combines TRBV19 with TRBJ2-6, with TRBD1 identical over 7 bases. CDR1 and CDR2 from the germline V gene are LNHDA and SQIVND (reference sequence). The trim removed 10 bases at V and 0 bases at J, leaving 9 bases unmatched. This CDR3 spans 16 amino acids. This chain's CDR3 is CATRGGSLSGANVLTF. DNA for the CDR3: TGTGCCACACGAGGGGGCAGCCTCTCTGGGGCCAACGTCCTGACTTTC.